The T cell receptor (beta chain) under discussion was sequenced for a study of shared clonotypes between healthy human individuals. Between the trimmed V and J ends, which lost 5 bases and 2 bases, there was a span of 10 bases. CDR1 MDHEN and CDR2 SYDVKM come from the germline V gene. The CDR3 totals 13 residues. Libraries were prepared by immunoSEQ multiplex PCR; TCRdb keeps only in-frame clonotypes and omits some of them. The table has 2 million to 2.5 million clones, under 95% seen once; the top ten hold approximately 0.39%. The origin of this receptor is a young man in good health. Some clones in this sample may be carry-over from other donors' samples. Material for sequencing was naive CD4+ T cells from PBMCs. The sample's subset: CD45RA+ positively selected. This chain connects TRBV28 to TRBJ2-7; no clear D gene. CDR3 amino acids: CASSRNAPYEQYF. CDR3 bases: TGTGCCAGCAGTCGAAATGCCCCCTACGAGCAGTACTTC. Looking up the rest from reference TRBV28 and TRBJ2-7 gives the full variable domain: DVKVTQSSRYLVKRTGEKVFLECVQDMDHENMFWYRQDPGLGLRLIYFSYDVKMKEKGDIPEGYSVSREKKERFSLILESASTNQTSMYLCASSRNAPYEQYFGPGTRLTVT.